This TCR beta chain was retrieved from a study of blood T cell repertoires in COVID-19. In the original workflow: Cell counts per sample came from amplifying reference gene primers. Data came from immunoSEQ multiplex PCR; TCRdb stores just in-frame clones and leaves some out. The V and J calls and clone size come from that table; D and trimming were worked out from the DNA. Here the sample spans fewer than 30,000 clones, approximately 83% being singletons. This clone is medium-sized by share. V trimming: 6 bases; J trimming: 1 base; junction bases outside the gene matches: 8. This CDR3 is 15 amino acids long. Germline assignment: CDR1 MNHEY and CDR2 SVGAGI.

V is TRBV6-5 and J is TRBJ1-2; TRBD1 aligns across 7 bases. Source material: peripheral blood. This clonotype was sampled from a human donor in a cohort sampled during active COVID-19. CDR3 residues: CASSRGQLSNYGYTF. CDR3 DNA sequence: TGTGCCAGCAGCCGGGGACAGCTCAGTAACTATGGCTACACCTTC.